These 26 T cell receptor beta chains were sequenced from one sample in a study of esophageal squamous cell carcinoma under preoperative chemotherapy. TCRdb independently ran MiXCR on the PCR reads; one entry per CDR3 protein. The repertoire includes thousands of distinct CDR3 sequences, 32% of them detected once, and 11% to 15% sits in the top ten. Time point: before preoperative PTX-NDP chemotherapy. Sample collection was performed from a patient given preoperative chemotherapy. The receptors derive from a human donor with esophageal squamous cell carcinoma. The donor label of this sample is uncertain.

This clonotype appeared many times. The CDR3 loop reads CASSRGLAGEQFF. In DNA form, the CDR3 reads TGTGCCAGCAGCCGGGGACTAGCCGGTGAGCAGTTCTTC. The chain recombines TRBV7-2 with TRBJ2-1, with 9 bases matching TRBD2. Trimming cost V 5 bases and J 9 bases; bases outside gene matches: 5. Germline-derived CDR1 and CDR2 are SGHTA and FQGNSA. The CDR3 totals 13 residues.

Comment on this clonotype: It may be a read error: a sequence one base away is much more abundant. The chain joins TRBV7-2 to TRBJ2-5; D possibly uses TRBD1 or TRBD2 (5 bases each). The CDR3 is made up of 14 amino acids. Germline loops: CDR1 SGHTA, CDR2 FQGNSA. CDR3 protein: CAGSLVPEGETQYF. The CDR3 nucleotides are TGTGCCGGCAGCTTAGTCCCCGAGGGGGAGACCCAGTACTTC.

About this clonotype itself: One junction end disagrees with the germline gene, perhaps due to a read error. The CDR3 nucleotides are TGTGCCAGCAGGGGGAGGGGTGGGGAGACCGAGGACTTC. Translation gives CASRGRGGETEDF. V and J are TRBV27 and TRBJ2-7, with 7 positions matching TRBD2. The germline V gene has CDR1 MNHEY and CDR2 SMNVEV (reference sequence). This CDR3 has 13 residues.

This clonotype is classed as medium-sized (0.01 to 0.1%). V usage is TRBV6-1 and J usage is TRBJ2-1, with TRBD1 identical over 10 bases. After removal of 7 bases from V and 2 bases from J, the junction contained 2 bases not matched to a gene. Per the germline V gene, CDR1 is MNHNS and CDR2 is SASEGT. The CDR3 covers 14 residues. This CDR3 is CASTGTGAYNEQFF. CDR3 DNA: TGTGCCAGCACCGGGACAGGGGCCTACAATGAGCAGTTCTTC.

Concerning this clonotype: Its ends do not fully match the called genes, so a read error is possible. This rearrangement joins TRBV25-1 to TRBJ2-1; D might be TRBD1 or TRBD2, each matching 5 bases. Germline loops: CDR1 MGHDK, CDR2 SYGVNS. The CDR3 consists of 13 residues. CDR3 nucleotides: TGTGCCAGCATGGTCCCAGGGACGAACATGCAGTTGTTC. As protein: CASMVPGTNMQLF.

By share, this clonotype counts as large. This chain joins TRBV27 and TRBJ2-1; 10 bases are a match to TRBD2. The CDR3 totals 16 residues. The germline V gene has CDR1 MNHEY and CDR2 SMNVEV (reference sequence). The ends lost 0 bases at V and 9 bases at J; junction bases unmatched: 8. The CDR3 spells CASSLSSLAGVVEQFF. The CDR3 coding sequence is TGTGCCAGCAGTTTATCGAGTCTAGCGGGAGTTGTTGAGCAGTTCTTC.

This clonotype occurred many times. The genes are TRBV7-6 and TRBJ2-5; 10 bases match TRBD2. Germline assignment: CDR1 SGHVS and CDR2 FNYEAQ. CDR3 size: 15 residues. V lost 4 bases, J lost 2 bases, and 4 bases stayed unmatched. The CDR3 sequence is CASSWTSGAQETQYF. In DNA form, the CDR3 reads TGTGCCAGCAGCTGGACTAGCGGTGCTCAAGAGACCCAGTACTTC.

This clonotype occurred many times. This may stem from a read error, because a much larger clone lies one nucleotide away. The chain uses TRBV11-3 and TRBJ2-5; 8 bases agree with TRBD2. The trim removed 5 bases at V and 11 bases at J, leaving 10 bases unmatched. Germline CDR1 reads SGHNT; CDR2 reads YENEEA. CDR3 length equals 13 residues. The CDR3 DNA sequence: TGTGCCAGCAGCGTCACTAGCGGCAATGAGCAGTACTTC. As protein: CASSVTSGNEQYF.

There are many counts of this clonotype. The chain is built from TRBV12-3 or TRBV12-4 and TRBJ2-7; D remains ambiguous. V was trimmed by 3 bases and J by 2 bases, leaving 11 bases between them. CDR3 length: 14 residues. This chain's CDR3 is CASSFGINAYEQYF. The CDR3 DNA reads as TGTGCCAGCAGTTTCGGCATTAATGCCTACGAGCAGTACTTC.

As for this clonotype: This likely comes from a read error, as the CDR3 has no conserved phenylalanine or tryptophan at its end. This rearrangement joins TRBV7-3 to TRBJ1-3; D not certain. Trimming took 3 bases from V and 0 from J, leaving 12 bases between them. CDR3 length: 16 amino acids. The V gene's germline CDR1 is SGHTA and CDR2 FQGTGA. CDR3 sequence reads: CASSFGPTHSGNTIYG. CDR3 coding DNA: TGTGCCAGCAGCTTTGGACCGACGCACTCTGGAAACACCATATATGGG.

In its sample, this clonotype is medium-sized (0.01 to 0.1%). The rearrangement uses TRBV6-1 and TRBJ2-5; D may match TRBD1 or TRBD2 (6 bases each). The DNA end favors TRBJ2-7, so the J call may be wrong. Germline CDR1 reads MNHNS; CDR2 reads SASEGT. The CDR3 consists of 12 residues. The CDR3 spells CASGGPGVEQYF. CDR3 bases: TGTGCCAGCGGGGGGCCAGGCGTCGAGCAGTACTTC.

The chain uses TRBV10-1 and TRBJ1-4; D is possibly TRBD1 (6 bases). Trimming cost V 7 bases and J 0 bases, with 24 bases left between them. The CDR3 sequence is 19 residues long. Per germline, CDR1 WNHNN and CDR2 SYGVQD (reference sequence). The CDR3 loop reads CASTRGRGGGFATNEKLFF. The CDR3 nucleotides read TGCGCCAGCACCCGAGGGAGGGGGGGGGGATTTGCAACTAATGAAAAACTGTTTTTT.

This clonotype was recorded many times. The chain uses TRBV6-5 and TRBJ2-2, with TRBD1 matching over 10 bases. Unmatched junction bases numbered 4, after V lost 0 bases and J lost 6 bases. The CDR3 consists of 16 residues. Germline loops: CDR1 MNHEY, CDR2 SVGAGI. The CDR3 region has the DNA TGTGCCAGCAGTTACTCAAGACAGGGGGCTTCCGGGGAGCTGTTTTTT. Its protein is CASSYSRQGASGELFF.

The rearrangement joins TRBV10-3 to TRBJ1-1; the match to TRBD1 covers 8 bases. CDR1 is ENHRY, CDR2 SYGVKD, per germline. The CDR3 covers 15 residues. J was trimmed by 2 bases and V by 0 bases; bases with no gene match: 2. The CDR3 loop reads CAISESSGGNTEAFF. As DNA, the CDR3 is TGTGCCATCAGTGAGTCCTCAGGGGGCAACACTGAAGCTTTCTTT.

Note on this clonotype: The junction differs from germline at one of its ends, possibly a read error. This chain joins TRBV7-6 and TRBJ2-3; D perhaps matches TRBD1 (6 bases). Germline CDR1 SGHVS, CDR2 FNYEAQ. The CDR3 consists of 13 residues. The DNA of the CDR3 is TGTGCCAGGAGCGCCCAACAGGGCTACGAGCGGTACTTC. Translating it yields CARSAQQGYERYF.

This clonotype was recorded at least ten times. A single base separates this from a much larger clone, so it may be a read error. The genes are TRBV12-3 or TRBV12-4 and TRBJ2-1; 13 bases match TRBD2. The closer fit of TRBJ2-7 to the DNA end suggests the J call may be wrong. CDR3 length: 16 residues. Here the CDR3 DNA reads TGTGCCAGCACCACCTCGGGACTAGCGGGATACAATGAGCAGTACTTC. Translated, it gives CASTTSGLAGYNEQYF.

This clonotype was detected many times. The rearrangement links TRBV5-6 to TRBJ2-2; no clear D. CDR3 size: 14 residues. V was shortened by 4 bases and J by 6 bases, with 13 bases between the two germline ends. Looked up from germline, CDR1 is SGHDT and CDR2 is YYEEEE. The DNA for the CDR3 is TGTGCCAGCAGCCAAAGACTCTCTGCCGGGGAGCTGTTTTTT. Protein: CASSQRLSAGELFF.

A word on this clonotype: This may arise from a read error, as a much more abundant clone is one base away. In DNA form, the CDR3 reads TGTGCCGGCACCTCGGGGGTCGACAGGGTGCGGGAGACCCAGTACTTC. It is translated as CAGTSGVDRVRETQYF. V is TRBV7-6 and J is TRBJ2-3; the D gene is possibly TRBD1 (7 bases). The J call may be in error: the DNA end matches TRBJ2-5 better. This CDR3 spans 16 amino acids. Germline V CDR1 and CDR2: SGHVS, FNYEAQ.

This clonotype was detected only a few times. The chain has TRBV6-2 or TRBV6-3 and TRBJ1-6; the D gene is possibly TRBD1 (5 bases). Per the germline V gene, CDR1 is MNHEY and CDR2 is SVGEGT. V dropped 7 bases and J dropped 7 bases, with 11 bases sitting between them. The CDR3 is 13 residues long. The CDR3 sequence is CASTLGVNSPLHF. CDR3 DNA: TGTGCCAGCACGCTAGGGGTGAATTCACCCCTCCACTTT.

On this clonotype: The junction differs from germline at one of its ends, possibly a read error. The genes are TRBV6-5 and TRBJ2-2; maybe TRBD2 (6 bases). CDR3 length equals 13 residues. CDR1 is MNHEY, CDR2 SVGAGI, per germline. The CDR3 spells CASSSGSAGELCF. DNA of the CDR3: TGTGCCAGCAGTTCCGGGAGTGCCGGGGAACTGTGTTTT.

This clonotype was seen many times. V gene TRBV7-8 combines with J gene TRBJ2-1, with unresolved D. CDR3 size: 12 residues. Trimming pared 3 bases from V and 11 bases from J, leaving 11 bases between. Looked up from germline, CDR1 is SGHVS and CDR2 is FQNEAQ. DNA of the CDR3: TGTGCCAGCAGCTTTGAACCGGCAAAGCAGTTCTTC. Amino acid sequence: CASSFEPAKQFF.

This clonotype was counted many times. This chain joins TRBV6-5 and TRBJ2-1; 10 positions match TRBD2. The CDR3 loop spans 15 amino acids. The trim removed 2 bases at V and 6 bases at J, leaving 4 bases unmatched. Germline CDR1 and CDR2: MNHEY and SVGAGI. CDR3 DNA sequence: TGTGCCAGCAGTTACGGACTAGCGGTGCGCAATGAGCAGTTCTTC. Encoded protein: CASSYGLAVRNEQFF.

This clonotype was seen repeatedly, ten times or more. The chain joins TRBV6-1 to TRBJ2-1; 10 bases are shared with TRBD2. The DNA matches TRBJ2-7 better at its end, which makes the J call doubtful. Looked up from germline, CDR1 is MNHNS and CDR2 is SASEGT. The CDR3 sequence is 12 residues long. The CDR3 spells CAAIAGGGEQYF. DNA for the CDR3: TGTGCCGCGATAGCGGGAGGCGGTGAGCAGTACTTC.

This clonotype has a count of ten or more. J is TRBJ2-2 and V is TRBV10-2; 7 bases agree with TRBD2. The germline CDR1 and CDR2 sequences are WSHSY and SAAADI. With V trimmed by 8 bases and J by 4 bases, 7 bases remained unmatched. The CDR3 runs 14 residues. The CDR3 bases are TGCGCCAGCCTGCCGGGGGGTATCACCGGGGAGCTGTTTTTT. This gives the protein CASLPGGITGELFF.

This clonotype counts as medium-sized (0.01 to 0.1%). The chain links TRBV6-5 to TRBJ2-7; D not resolved. Germline V gene data show CDR1 as MNHEY and CDR2 as SVGAGI. The CDR3 is made up of 16 amino acids. Between the trimmed V and J ends, which lost 0 bases and 3 bases, there was a span of 15 bases. The CDR3 DNA is TGTGCCAGCAGTTACTCGATAGGGTCTGCGGTCTACGAGCAGTACTTC. Translating it yields CASSYSIGSAVYEQYF.

A word on this clonotype: Compared with germline, one end of the junction differs, possibly owing to a read error. The chain employs TRBV7-3 and TRBJ2-1; 15 nucleotides line up with TRBD2. Germline loops: CDR1 SGHTA, CDR2 FQGTGA. The CDR3 is made up of 15 amino acids. CDR3 amino acids: CASSRTSGRGNEEFF. CDR3 sequence (DNA): TGTGCCAGCAGCCGGACTAGCGGGAGGGGGAATGAGGAGTTCTTC.